The next 20 T cell receptor beta chains were all read from a single sample in a study of tumor-infiltrating lymphocytes in primary liver carcinoma. Bulk tissue was left unsorted, and RNA and DNA were co-extracted from 20-30 mg of it. A primer matching the constant region was used to make TCR beta cDNA from around 550 ng of total RNA. Three nested multiplex PCR rounds, a slightly modified ARM-PCR, produced the libraries for TCR beta. TRBV1-TRBV30 forward and Cbeta reverse primers drove the first two approximately 11-cycle rounds. MiXCR, run by TCRdb on the multiplex PCR reads, gives a single entry per CDR3 protein. The sample contains 20,000 to 25,000 distinct CDR3 sequences, roughly 72% of which appear only once. Sequencing input: liver tumor tissue from sampling region 1. Noted subset: tumor region T1, superior pole. The receptors derive from a man in his forties or fifties with primary liver carcinoma and hepatitis B virus infection.

Notes on this clonotype: At one of its ends the junction is not consistent with the germline gene, which may arise from a read error. This rearrangement joins TRBV4-3 to TRBJ2-3, with TRBD2 identical over 9 bases. CDR1 and CDR2 from the germline V gene are LGHNA and YSLEER. The CDR3 is made up of 17 amino acids. The CDR3 reads CASSQDRGLAGCHTQYF. As DNA, the CDR3 is TGCGCCAGCAGCCAAGATAGGGGACTAGCAGGATGCCATACACAGTATTTT.

A remark on this clonotype: Likely a read error: the CDR3 ends without its conserved phenylalanine or tryptophan. The chain couples TRBV25-1 to TRBJ2-1; 11 bases line up with TRBD2. The CDR3 has 17 amino acids. Germline loops: CDR1 MGHDK, CDR2 SYGVNS. CDR3 protein: CASSESTSGSLNNKQFL. The CDR3 nucleotides are TGTGCCAGCAGTGAATCAACTAGCGGGAGTCTCAACAATAAGCAGTTCCTC.

The CDR3 DNA reads TGTGTTAGCAGAACGGGGGGTCAACTAGCGGGGTTGACCGGGGAGCTGTTTTTT. This gives the protein CVSRTGGQLAGLTGELFF. This chain links TRBV5-6 with TRBJ2-2; TRBD2 matches at 10 bases. CDR3 length: 18 amino acids. Germline-derived CDR1 and CDR2 are SGHDT and YYEEEE.

The chain couples TRBV5-1 to TRBJ2-7; D might be TRBD2 (6 bases). This CDR3 spans 15 amino acids. V lost 1 base, J lost 5 bases, and 16 bases lay in between. Germline CDR1 reads SGHRS; CDR2 reads YFSETQ. Written as DNA, the CDR3 is TGCGCCAGCAGCTTGAGAGCAGGAGGGCCAAACGAGCAGTACTTC. Translated: CASSLRAGGPNEQYF.

This clonotype was observed many times. The rearrangement joins TRBV28 to TRBJ2-7, with a possible D match to TRBD1 (6 bases). V was clipped by 7 bases and J by 2 bases, with 18 bases between them. Germline assignment: CDR1 MDHEN and CDR2 SYDVKM. This CDR3 is 15 amino acids long. CDR3: CASKGRIDRTYEQYF. The DNA of the CDR3 is TGTGCCAGCAAGGGGCGTATTGACAGGACCTACGAGCAGTACTTC.

As for this clonotype: As the CDR3 is not closed by the conserved phenylalanine or tryptophan, this likely results from a read error. V and J are TRBV15 and TRBJ2-5, with 7 bases identical to TRBD1. V shed 4 bases and J 3 bases; nucleotides not matched to a gene: 8. The germline V gene encodes CDR1 LNHNV and CDR2 YYDKDF (reference sequence). The CDR3 covers 15 residues. As DNA, the CDR3 is TGTGCCACCAGCAACTGGTCAGGGGGTGAAGAGACCCAGTACATC. Translated, it gives CATSNWSGGEETQYI.

As regards this clonotype: The junction does not match germline at one end; this may be a read error. The chain couples TRBV6-2 or TRBV6-3 to TRBJ2-7; 10 bases are a match to TRBD2. Germline CDR1 is MNHEY and CDR2 is SVGEGT. CDR3 length: 15 residues. The CDR3 sequence is CASTRRTSGHYEQHF. The CDR3 DNA follows: TGTGCCAGCACTCGGCGGACTAGCGGACACTACGAGCAGCACTTC.

The table lists this clonotype with a few counts. One base away lies a much larger clone, so this may be a sequencing read error. The V gene is TRBV11-2, the J gene TRBJ1-2, with TRBD1 identical over 7 bases. V shed 10 bases, J shed 8 bases, and the junction held 13 bases outside the gene matches. The CDR3 is 13 amino acids. Germline loops: CDR1 SGHAT, CDR2 FQNNGV. The CDR3 loop reads CANTQGGGGGYTF. CDR3 sequence (DNA): TGTGCCAACACTCAGGGGGGGGGTGGAGGCTACACCTTC.

Turning to this clonotype: A junction boundary mismatches the germline segment, possibly from a read error. The V call is TRBV9, the J call TRBJ2-3, with 8 bases matching TRBD2. This CDR3 is built from 15 residues. The germline CDR1 and CDR2 sequences are SGDLS and YYNGEE. CDR3 DNA sequence: TGTGCCAACAGCGTAGAAGCGGGAGTCGCAGATATGCAGTATTTT. Its translation: CANSVEAGVADMQYF. Variable domain in full (rest from reference TRBV9 and TRBJ2-3): DSGVTQTPKHLITATGQRVTLRCSPRSGDLSVYWYQQSLDQGLQFLIQYYNGEERAKGNILERFSAQQFPDLHSELNLSSLELGDSALYFCANSVEAGVADMQYFGPGTRLTVL.

The sample holds many counts of this clonotype. J is TRBJ2-2 and V is TRBV18; D remains ambiguous. The V gene's germline CDR1 is KGHSH and CDR2 LQKENI. Trimming took off 3 bases at V and 0 bases at J, with 11 bases between the two ends. The CDR3 spans 16 residues. This chain's CDR3 is CASSPIRPANTGELFF. The CDR3 nucleotides are TGTGCCAGCTCACCCATAAGACCGGCGAACACCGGGGAGCTGTTTTTT. Looking up the rest from reference TRBV18 and TRBJ2-2 gives the full variable domain: NAGVMQNPRHLVRRRGQEARLRCSPMKGHSHVYWYRQLPEEGLKFMVYLQKENIIDESGMPKERFSAEFPKEGPSILRIQQVVRGDSAAYFCASSPIRPANTGELFFGEGSRLTVL.

This clonotype was seen ten or more times. The chain joins TRBV6-5 to TRBJ2-2; no definite D call. Germline CDR1 is MNHEY and CDR2 is SVGAGI. The V and J ends lost 2 bases and 4 bases respectively, with 11 bases between them. The CDR3 consists of 15 residues. The CDR3 bases are TGTGCCAGCAGTTACGCAGTGGACGGCACCGGGGAGCTGTTTTTT. Amino acids: CASSYAVDGTGELFF.

This clonotype has more than one count but fewer than ten. Germline and junction disagree at one end, which may indicate a read error. The chain's CDR3 is CASSLYRLVSEQLF. CDR3 bases: TGTGCCAGCAGCTTATATCGGCTAGTTAGTGAACAGCTCTTC. The rearrangement uses TRBV11-2 and TRBJ2-1; D ambiguous. The CDR3 extends over 14 amino acids. Looked up from germline, CDR1 is SGHAT and CDR2 is FQNNGV.

Concerning this clonotype: It may be a read error: a sequence one base away is much more abundant. For the CDR3, the DNA is TGTGCCAGCAGCTTTGGGGCCGGGGAGCTGTTGTTT. It encodes CASSFGAGELLF. This rearrangement joins TRBV11-2 to TRBJ2-2, with D perhaps being TRBD1 or TRBD2 (5 bases each). Germline values: CDR1 SGHAT, CDR2 FQNNGV. The CDR3 loop spans 12 amino acids.

Of note for this clonotype: The junction departs from germline at one end; a sequencing error may be responsible. This chain uses TRBV11-2 with TRBJ1-1; D is ambiguous. The CDR3 is 17 amino acids. CDR1 is SGHAT and CDR2 is FQNNGV in the germline V gene. The CDR3 loop reads CASSSMGTWKLVREAFF. In nucleotides, the CDR3 is TGTGCCAGCAGCTCAATGGGTACATGGAAGTTAGTCCGTGAAGCCTTCTTT.

Note on this clonotype: It may be a read error: a sequence one base away is much more abundant. V is TRBV29-1 and J is TRBJ2-7, with 9 nucleotides matching TRBD1. Per germline, CDR1 SQVTM and CDR2 ANQGSEA. CDR3 length equals 12 residues. With V trimmed by 1 base and J by 8 bases, 3 bases remained unmatched. The CDR3 reads CSVEGTGDKQYF. DNA for the CDR3: TGCAGCGTTGAAGGGACAGGGGACAAGCAGTACTTC.

This clonotype has only a few counts. Possible read error: a much larger clone is one base away. This chain connects TRBV20-1 to TRBJ2-3; D perhaps matches TRBD1 (5 bases). The germline V and J ends were trimmed by 0 bases and 5 bases, with 15 bases remaining between them. The CDR3 is 15 residues long. The V gene's germline CDR1 is DFQATT and CDR2 SNEGSKA (reference sequence). CDR3 residues: CSARDVGFRVDTQYF. DNA of the CDR3: TGCAGTGCTAGAGATGTGGGGTTCAGGGTAGATACGCAGTATTTT.

A note on this clonotype: This is likely a read error, given that the CDR3 carries no conserved phenylalanine or tryptophan at its end. The rearrangement joins TRBV14 to TRBJ2-3; no firm D call. This CDR3 region has 13 residues. From germline, CDR1 is SGHDN and CDR2 FVKESK. This CDR3 is CASNQDVADTQYS. CDR3 coding DNA: TGTGCCAGCAACCAAGATGTGGCAGATACGCAGTATTCT.

The V and J genes are TRBV10-2 and TRBJ2-7; D might be TRBD1 (5 bases). Per the germline V gene, CDR1 is WSHSY and CDR2 is SAAADI. Trimming left V 10 bases short and J 9 bases short, with 16 bases between. CDR3 length equals 11 residues. The CDR3 here is CATGHVDGQYF. The CDR3 coding sequence is TGCGCCACCGGACACGTCGACGGGCAGTACTTC.

Worth noting for this clonotype: The CDR3 carries no conserved terminal phenylalanine or tryptophan, so it likely arises from a read error. This chain links TRBV11-2 with TRBJ1-1; a weak D match, TRBD1 (5 bases). CDR3 length: 16 residues. Germline V lookup: CDR1 SGHAT, CDR2 FQNNGV. CDR3 DNA: TGTGCCAGCAGCCCATCCAAGGGGTTGGTGAACACTGAGGCTTTCTGT. Its translation: CASSPSKGLVNTEAFC.

This clonotype occurred many times. This rearrangement joins TRBV28 to TRBJ2-7; 10 bases are shared with TRBD2. Germline CDR1 reads MDHEN; CDR2 reads SYDVKM. V shed 5 bases and J 2 bases; nucleotides not matched to a gene: 3. The CDR3 consists of 14 residues. The CDR3 sequence: CASSLLAGAYEQYF. CDR3 coding DNA: TGTGCCAGCAGTCTCCTAGCGGGAGCCTACGAGCAGTACTTC.